Presented here are 5 T cell receptor beta chains from one specimen sequenced in a study of shared clonotypes between healthy human individuals. Here immunoSEQ multiplex PCR was the method, and the copy in TCRdb shows in-frame clones only, minus some. The table includes approximately 2.5 million clones, more than 90% detected once. Sequenced material: naive CD4+ T cells sorted from blood. Subset denoted: CD45RA+ positively selected. All receptors come from a man aged 18-30 years in good health.

The chain has TRBV5-1 and TRBJ1-2; no reliable D call. Germline CDR1 SGHRS, CDR2 YFSETQ. The CDR3 runs to 12 residues. Trimming took off 0 bases at V and 10 bases at J, with 10 bases between the two ends. The CDR3 DNA is TGCGCCAGCAGCTTGGTAGGGAAGAACTACACCTTC. Translating gives CASSLVGKNYTF.

In its sample, this clone was seen once. V and J are TRBV5-5 and TRBJ2-7, with 7 bases aligning to TRBD1. The V gene's germline CDR1 is SGHKS and CDR2 YYEKEE (reference sequence). V lost 0 bases, J lost 9 bases, and 3 bases stayed unmatched. The CDR3 consists of 12 residues. The CDR3 sequence: CASSLGGGGQYF. CDR3 in DNA: TGTGCCAGCAGCTTGGGAGGGGGCGGGCAGTACTTC. The complete variable domain, with remaining parts taken from reference TRBV5-5 and TRBJ2-7, reads DAGVTQSPTHLIKTRGQQVTLRCSPISGHKSVSWYQQVLGQGPQFIFQYYEKEERGRGNFPDRFSARQFPNYSSELNVNALLLGDSALYLCASSLGGGGQYFGPGTRLTVT.

The gene calls are TRBV5-1 and TRBJ2-7; possible D gene TRBD1, 5 bases. Germline V gives CDR1 SGHRS, CDR2 YFSETQ. The V gene lost 2 bases and the J gene lost 3 bases, with 15 bases spanning the gap. This CDR3 is built from 15 residues. CDR3: CASSFLPTGFYEQYF. DNA for the CDR3: TGCGCCAGCAGCTTCCTTCCCACAGGATTCTACGAGCAGTACTTC.

A single count supports this clone. V usage is TRBV5-1 and J usage is TRBJ2-1; 8 bases agree with TRBD2. With V trimmed by 2 bases and J by 0 bases, 7 bases remained unmatched. Germline V gene sequence: CDR1 SGHRS, CDR2 YFSETQ. This CDR3 is 17 amino acids long. DNA for the CDR3: TGCGCCAGCAGCTTCATTAGCGGGGTAACCTCCTACAATGAGCAGTTCTTC. Translated, it gives CASSFISGVTSYNEQFF.

This rearrangement joins TRBV4-2 to TRBJ2-1; unclear D gene. Per germline, CDR1 LGHNA and CDR2 YNFKEQ. Trimming stripped 0 bases from V and 2 bases from J, with 11 bases between. CDR3 length equals 16 residues. The CDR3 bases are TGTGCCAGCAGCCAAGATCAACCCCCGGCCTACAATGAGCAGTTCTTC. Translating it yields CASSQDQPPAYNEQFF.